This T cell receptor beta chain was captured in a study of OX40 agonist ivuxolimab in advanced cancers. Regarding the study as a whole: At 0.1 to 3.0 mg/kg and by week 6, CD4+ and CD8+ T cells in the blood had expanded clonally.

Clones were sequenced by immunoSEQ multiplex PCR, and TCRdb holds only the in-frame ones, with some missing. Among 70,000 to 80,000 clones listed, 85% were seen once. A note on this clone: Its antigen is still unknown.

With 2 bases removed from V and 2 bases from J, the gap between germline ends came to 22 bases. This CDR3 has 19 amino acids. The V gene's germline CDR1 is MGHRA and CDR2 YSYEKL. If patients had autoimmune disease history or systemic immunosuppression, they were excluded. V gene TRBV4-1 combines with J gene TRBJ2-1, with D possibly being TRBD2 (6 bases). The sequencing here drew on CD4+ or CD8+ T cells sorted from blood, taken in a trial of the OX40 agonist ivuxolimab. This clonotype was obtained from an adult with an advanced solid tumor such as melanoma, head and neck, liver or kidney cancer. The CDR3 protein is CASSQTRSGTAGPYNEQFF. The CDR3 nucleotides are TGCGCCAGCAGCCAAACCCGTAGCGGAACCGCCGGGCCCTACAATGAGCAGTTCTTC.